The rows below give T cell receptor beta chains drawn from one sample of a study of cytomegalovirus exposure and HLA in healthy donors. This table comes from immunoSEQ multiplex PCR, and its TCRdb copy is limited to in-frame clones, with some not included. The table shows some 99,000 clones, with under 80% occurring only once. The sequenced sample consisted of PBMCs. These receptors were collected from a male donor in good health and CMV-seronegative. CDR3s include the opening cysteine and the closing phenylalanine or tryptophan. D genes are given only for firm matches. The listing skips clone size in some rows; elsewhere it reads once, few, many or a size class.

NA | TRBJ1-2 | 13 | NA | TRBV30 | TGTGCCTGGCGCGGGTGGTTAAACTATGGCTACACCTTC | CAWRGWLNYGYTF
NA | TRBJ2-7 | 14 | TRBD1 | TRBV5-1 | TGCGCCAGCAGCACCCGGACAGGGTCCTACGAGCAGTACTTC | CASSTRTGSYEQYF
NA | TRBJ2-7 | 15 | TRBD2 | TRBV28 | TGTGCCAGCAACCCTATCGGGAGGCCTGCTTGGGGGCAGTACTTC | CASNPIGRPAWGQYF
NA | TRBJ1-1 | 17 | NA | TRBV9 | TGTGCCAGCAGCGTAGGGGGGGGGCTAAGGGTGAACACTGAAGCTTTCTTT | CASSVGGGLRVNTEAFF
NA | TRBJ1-5 | 12 | NA | TRBV28 | TGTGCCACCCAGGGGCCCAATCAGCCCCAGCATTTT | CATQGPNQPQHF
NA | TRBJ2-1 | 11 | NA | TRBV7-2 | TGTGCCAGCAGCGGAGAGCGTGAGCAGTTCTTC | CASSGEREQFF
NA | TRBJ2-3 | 13 | NA | TRBV9 | TGTGCCAGCAGCGTAGCTTGGGGAGGTACGCAGTATTTT | CASSVAWGGTQYF
NA | TRBJ2-7 | 15 | TRBD1 | TRBV6-1 | TGTGCCAGCAGCGATCCACAGGGGTATGAGCGCGAGCAGTACTTC | CASSDPQGYEREQYF
few | TRBJ1-2 | 17 | TRBD1 | TRBV6-1 | TGTGCCAGCAGTGCAAGATTCCGACAGGGAAATTCTTATGGCTACACCTTC | CASSARFRQGNSYGYTF
few | TRBJ1-1 | 12 | NA | TRBV11-3 | TGTGCCAGCAGCATCCGACAGGATGAAGCTTTCTTT | CASSIRQDEAFF
NA | TRBJ1-2 | 14 | NA | TRBV6-4 | TGTGCCAGCAAGGACTCATCTCGTCACTATGGCTACACCTTC | CASKDSSRHYGYTF
NA | TRBJ2-7 | 15 | TRBD1 | TRBV2 | TGTGCCAGCAGGGATCCGGGACAGGCCTCCTACGAGCAGTACTTC | CASRDPGQASYEQYF
NA | TRBJ2-7 | 15 | NA | TRBV4-2 | TGTGCCAGCAGCCAAGATTGGGGCAGCCAGTACGAGCAGTACTTC | CASSQDWGSQYEQYF
NA | TRBJ2-3 | 13 | NA | TRBV2 | TGTGCCAGCCGAATTACTAGCACAGATACGCAGTATTTT | CASRITSTDTQYF
NA | TRBJ1-1 | 13 | TRBD1 | TRBV9 | TGTGCCAGCAGCCCACAGGGGGCCGGTGAAGCTTTCTTT | CASSPQGAGEAFF
NA | TRBJ1-3 | 14 | NA | TRBV9 | TGTGCCAGCAGCGTAGTAGCGTCTGGAAACACCATATATTTT | CASSVVASGNTIYF
NA | TRBJ2-7 | 18 | TRBD2 | TRBV10-3 | TGTGCCATCAGTGAGCCGGGACTAGCGGGAGGGCAATCCTACGAGCAGTACTTC | CAISEPGLAGGQSYEQYF
NA | TRBJ2-7 | 16 | TRBD2 | TRBV11-2 | TGTGCCAGCAGCTTAGGAGGGACTAGCGGGAGACACGAGCAGTACTTC | CASSLGGTSGRHEQYF
NA | TRBJ2-2 | 13 | NA | TRBV6-1 | TGTGCCAGCAGTGAATCGAGCTTTGGGGAGCTGTTTTTT | CASSESSFGELFF
NA | TRBJ2-3 | 14 | TRBD2 | TRBV7-9 | TGTGCCAGCAGCTCGGGACTAGGAGGGGATACGCAGTATTTT | CASSSGLGGDTQYF
NA | TRBJ2-5 | 15 | NA | TRBV30 | TGTGCCTGGACCGGGGACTTGGTGACCGGGGAGACCCAGTACTTC | CAWTGDLVTGETQYF
few | TRBJ2-1 | 15 | TRBD2 | TRBV27 | TGTGCCAGCAGCCGGGAGACTAGCGGGGGGAATGAGCAGTTCTTC | CASSRETSGGNEQFF
NA | TRBJ2-1 | 15 | NA | TRBV5-6 | TGTGCCAGCACCCCACGGGGGAGGACCAGGGATGAGCAGTTCTTC | CASTPRGRTRDEQFF
once | TRBJ2-1 | 15 | NA | TRBV6-1 | TGTGCCAGCAGTGAAGCGAGACAGTCCTACAATGAGCAGTTCTTC | CASSEARQSYNEQFF
NA | TRBJ2-7 | 12 | NA | TRBV5-1 | TGCGCCAGCAGCTTTGACAGGTACGAGCAGTACTTC | CASSFDRYEQYF
NA | TRBJ2-1 | 16 | TRBD2 | TRBV2 | TGTGCCAGCAGGAAGAGAGCTAGCGGGAGTTTCGATGAGCAGTTCTTC | CASRKRASGSFDEQFF
NA | TRBJ1-5 | 17 | TRBD1 | TRBV27 | TGTGCCAGCAGTCTCCACTTTGACAGGGGGCGAACGGAGCCCCAGCATTTT | CASSLHFDRGRTEPQHF
NA | TRBJ1-2 | 16 | NA | TRBV15 | TGTGCCACCAGGAGGGTTGCACGGGGTTGGGGAGATGGCTACACCTTC | CATRRVARGWGDGYTF
few | TRBJ2-1 | 15 | NA | TRBV28 | TGTGCCAGCAGAAGGACAGGGAGGGCCTACAATGAGCAGTTCTTC | CASRRTGRAYNEQFF
NA | TRBJ2-1 | 15 | TRBD1 | TRBV6-1 | TGTGCCAGCAGCTCGGACAGGGACTCCTACAATGAGCAGTTCTTC | CASSSDRDSYNEQFF
NA | TRBJ2-1 | 15 | NA | TRBV4-2 | TGTGCCAGCAGCCAACAGGGGGGATTGAAGAATGAGCAGTTCTTC | CASSQQGGLKNEQFF
NA | TRBJ2-7 | 16 | TRBD1 | TRBV18 | TGTGCCAGCTCACCAACCGGGACAGGGGTTGTCGGCGAGCAGTACTTC | CASSPTGTGVVGEQYF
NA | TRBJ1-4 | 16 | TRBD1 | TRBV7-2 | TGTGCCAGCAGCTTAGCGATCGGACAGGGACGGGAAAAACTGTTTTTT | CASSLAIGQGREKLFF
few | TRBJ2-6 | 17 | NA | TRBV4-1 | TGCGCCAGCAGCCTCCTAACAGGGACCTCTGGGGCCAACGTCCTGACTTTC | CASSLLTGTSGANVLTF
NA | TRBJ2-2 | 15 | TRBD1 | TRBV27 | TGTGCCAGCAGTTACCGGGACAGGGACACCGGGGAGCTGTTTTTT | CASSYRDRDTGELFF
NA | TRBJ2-4 | 16 | NA | TRBV5-1 | TGCGCCAGCAGCTTGCCAACCGGGGTAGCCAAAAACATTCAGTACTTC | CASSLPTGVAKNIQYF
NA | TRBJ2-3 | 16 | NA | TRBV9 | TGTGCCAGCAGCGGGTTCCGCCAGCGCAGCACAGATACGCAGTATTTT | CASSGFRQRSTDTQYF
NA | TRBJ2-7 | 13 | TRBD2 | TRBV6-1 | TGTGCCAGCAGGGGGACTAGACCCTACGAGCAGTACTTC | CASRGTRPYEQYF
NA | TRBJ2-7 | 14 | TRBD1 | TRBV11-3 | TGTGCCAGCAGCCAGGGACAGGGGACTACGAGGCAGTACTTC | CASSQGQGTTRQYF
NA | TRBJ1-4 | 16 | NA | TRBV5-1 | TGCGCCAGCAGCTTGGCTCAGGGAGGCACTAATGAAAAACTGTTTTTT | CASSLAQGGTNEKLFF
NA | TRBJ1-4 | 14 | NA | TRBV5-1 | TGCGCCAGCGGACCTGGGGGGGCAGCGGAAAAACTGTTTTTT | CASGPGGAAEKLFF
once | TRBJ1-6 | 15 | NA | TRBV10-3 | TGTGCCATCAAAGAGGGAACGGTTCCCAATTCACCCCTCCACTTT | CAIKEGTVPNSPLHF